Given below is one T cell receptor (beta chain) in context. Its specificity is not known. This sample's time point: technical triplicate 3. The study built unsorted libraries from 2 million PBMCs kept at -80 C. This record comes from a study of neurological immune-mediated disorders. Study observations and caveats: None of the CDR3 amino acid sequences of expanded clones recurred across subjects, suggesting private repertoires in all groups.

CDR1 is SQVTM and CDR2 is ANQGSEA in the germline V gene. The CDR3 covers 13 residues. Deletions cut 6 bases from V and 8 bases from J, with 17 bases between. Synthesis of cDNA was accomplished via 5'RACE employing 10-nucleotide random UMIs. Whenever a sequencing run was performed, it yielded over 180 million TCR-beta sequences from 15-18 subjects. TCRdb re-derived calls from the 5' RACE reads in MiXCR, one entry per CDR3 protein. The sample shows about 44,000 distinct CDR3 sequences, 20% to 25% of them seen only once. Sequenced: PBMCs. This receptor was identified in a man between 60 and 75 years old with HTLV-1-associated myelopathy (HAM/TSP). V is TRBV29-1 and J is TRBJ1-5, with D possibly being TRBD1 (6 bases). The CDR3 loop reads CSVGGTQGKPQHF. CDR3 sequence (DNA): TGCAGCGTCGGGGGGACACAAGGGAAGCCCCAGCATTTT.